This T cell receptor beta chain was identified in a study of beta chain features in type 1 diabetes. This clone was observed a handful of times. The V end was cut by 5 bases, the J end by 4 bases, with 6 bases between. Germline CDR1 SGHDN, CDR2 FVKESK. The CDR3 extends over 11 amino acids. Sequencing targeted expressed TCRB transcripts, as all isolated RNA had been reverse transcribed. The method was immunoSEQ multiplex PCR; TCRdb's version includes in-frame clones alone and lacks a portion of them. The sample consists of a few hundred thousand clones, more than 9% of them appearing once. This sequence originates from a woman under 30 in good health. The V gene is TRBV14, the J gene TRBJ2-7, with D maybe TRBD1 (5 bases). Sequencing was carried out using naive CD4+ T cells from blood. In DNA, the CDR3 is TGTGCCAGCAGCGCAGGGTACGAGCAGTACTTC. This encodes CASSAGYEQYF.